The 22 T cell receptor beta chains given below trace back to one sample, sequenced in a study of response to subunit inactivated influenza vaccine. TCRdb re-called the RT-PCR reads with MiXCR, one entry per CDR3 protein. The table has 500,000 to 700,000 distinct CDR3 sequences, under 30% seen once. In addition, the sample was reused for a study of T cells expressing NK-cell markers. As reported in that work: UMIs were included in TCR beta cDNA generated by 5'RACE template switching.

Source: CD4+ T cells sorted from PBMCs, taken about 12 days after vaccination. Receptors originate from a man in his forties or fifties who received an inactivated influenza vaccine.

The CDR3 is CSANGFGRGQETQYF. CDR3 in DNA: TGCAGTGCTAACGGTTTCGGGAGAGGTCAAGAGACCCAGTACTTC. V gene TRBV20-1 combines with J gene TRBJ2-5, with D perhaps TRBD2 (6 bases). CDR1 and CDR2 from the germline V gene are DFQATT and SNEGSKA (reference sequence). Trimming took off 4 bases at V and 2 bases at J, with 17 bases between the two ends. There are 15 residues in the CDR3.

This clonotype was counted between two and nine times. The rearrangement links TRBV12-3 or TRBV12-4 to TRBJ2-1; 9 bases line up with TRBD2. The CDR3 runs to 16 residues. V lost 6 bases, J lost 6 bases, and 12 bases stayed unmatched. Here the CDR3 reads CASSPGTSLTPNEQFF. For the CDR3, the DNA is TGTGCCAGCAGCCCCGGGACTAGCTTAACTCCCAATGAGCAGTTCTTC.

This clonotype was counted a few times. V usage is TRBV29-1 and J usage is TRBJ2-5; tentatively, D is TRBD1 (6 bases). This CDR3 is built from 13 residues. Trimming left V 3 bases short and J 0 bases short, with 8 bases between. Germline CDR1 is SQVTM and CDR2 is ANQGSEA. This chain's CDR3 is CSVDRGDQETQYF. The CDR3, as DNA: TGCAGCGTTGACAGGGGTGACCAAGAGACCCAGTACTTC.

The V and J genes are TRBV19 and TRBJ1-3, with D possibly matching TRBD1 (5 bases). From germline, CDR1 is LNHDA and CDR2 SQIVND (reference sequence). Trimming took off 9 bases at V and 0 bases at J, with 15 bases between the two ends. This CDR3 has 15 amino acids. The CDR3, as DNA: TGTGCCAGCCGGACGGACATATTCTCTGGAAACACCATATATTTT. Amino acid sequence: CASRTDIFSGNTIYF. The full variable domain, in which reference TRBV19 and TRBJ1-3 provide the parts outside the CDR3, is DGGITQSPKYLFRKEGQNVTLSCEQNLNHDAMYWYRQDPGQGLRLIYYSQIVNDFQKGDIAEGYSVSREKKESFPLTVTSAQKNPTAFYLCASRTDIFSGNTIYFGEGSWLTVV.

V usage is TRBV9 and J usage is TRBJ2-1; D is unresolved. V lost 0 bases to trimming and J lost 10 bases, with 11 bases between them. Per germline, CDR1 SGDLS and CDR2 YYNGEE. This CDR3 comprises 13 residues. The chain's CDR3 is CASSVVPGREQFF. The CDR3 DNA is TGTGCCAGCAGCGTAGTCCCGGGTCGGGAGCAGTTCTTC.

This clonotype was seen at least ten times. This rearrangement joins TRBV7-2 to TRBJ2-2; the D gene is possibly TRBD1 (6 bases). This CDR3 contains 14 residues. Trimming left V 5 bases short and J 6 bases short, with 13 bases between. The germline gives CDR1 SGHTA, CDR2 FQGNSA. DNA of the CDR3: TGTGCCAGCAGCATACAGGGCTCGGCCGGGGAGCTGTTTTTT. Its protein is CASSIQGSAGELFF.

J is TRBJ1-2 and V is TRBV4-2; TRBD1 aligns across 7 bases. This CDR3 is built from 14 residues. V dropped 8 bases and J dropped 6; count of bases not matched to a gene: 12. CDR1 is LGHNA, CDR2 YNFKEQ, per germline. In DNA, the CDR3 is TGTGCCAGCGCACAACGAGGACAGGATCATGGCTACACCTTC. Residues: CASAQRGQDHGYTF.

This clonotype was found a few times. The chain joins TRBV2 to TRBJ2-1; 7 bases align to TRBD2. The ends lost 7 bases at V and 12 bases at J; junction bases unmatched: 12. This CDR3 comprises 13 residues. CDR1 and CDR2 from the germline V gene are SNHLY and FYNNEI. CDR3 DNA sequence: TGTGCCAGCAACGGCAGGGTATTAGCGGGGCAGTTCTTC. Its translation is CASNGRVLAGQFF.

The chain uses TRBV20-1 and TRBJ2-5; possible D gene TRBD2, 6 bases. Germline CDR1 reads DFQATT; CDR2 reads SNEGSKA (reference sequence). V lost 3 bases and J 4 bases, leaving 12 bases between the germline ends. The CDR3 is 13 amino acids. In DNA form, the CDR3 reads TGCAGTGCTAGTGGCATGGGGGGAGAGACCCAGTACTTC. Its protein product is CSASGMGGETQYF.

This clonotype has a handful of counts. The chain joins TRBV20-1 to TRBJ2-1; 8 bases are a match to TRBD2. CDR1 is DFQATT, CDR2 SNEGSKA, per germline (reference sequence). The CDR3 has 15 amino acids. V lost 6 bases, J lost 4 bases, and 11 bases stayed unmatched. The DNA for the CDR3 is TGCAGTGCCACCTCCGGGACTAGAGTTTACAATGAGCAGTTCTTC. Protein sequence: CSATSGTRVYNEQFF.

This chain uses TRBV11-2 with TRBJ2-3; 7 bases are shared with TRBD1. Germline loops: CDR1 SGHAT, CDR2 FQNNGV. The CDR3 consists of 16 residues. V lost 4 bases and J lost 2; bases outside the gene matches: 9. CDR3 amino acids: CASSSKLGQITDTQYF. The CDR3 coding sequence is TGTGCCAGCAGCTCCAAATTGGGACAGATCACAGATACGCAGTATTTT. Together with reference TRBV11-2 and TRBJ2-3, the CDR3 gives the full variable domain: EAGVAQSPRYKIIEKRQSVAFWCNPISGHATLYWYQQILGQGPKLLIQFQNNGVVDDSQLPKDRFSAERLKGVDSTLKIQPAKLEDSAVYLCASSSKLGQITDTQYFGPGTRLTVL.

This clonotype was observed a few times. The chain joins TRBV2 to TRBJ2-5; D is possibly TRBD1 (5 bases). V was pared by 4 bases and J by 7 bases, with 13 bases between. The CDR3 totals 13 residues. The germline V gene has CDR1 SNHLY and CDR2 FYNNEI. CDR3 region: CASSGESRGTQYF. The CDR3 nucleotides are TGTGCCAGCAGTGGGGAATCTAGGGGGACCCAGTACTTC. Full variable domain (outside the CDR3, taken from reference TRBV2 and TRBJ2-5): EPEVTQTPSHQVTQMGQEVILRCVPISNHLYFYWYRQILGQKVEFLVSFYNNEISEKSEIFDDQFSVERPDGSNFTLKIRSTKLEDSAMYFCASSGESRGTQYFGPGTRLLVL.

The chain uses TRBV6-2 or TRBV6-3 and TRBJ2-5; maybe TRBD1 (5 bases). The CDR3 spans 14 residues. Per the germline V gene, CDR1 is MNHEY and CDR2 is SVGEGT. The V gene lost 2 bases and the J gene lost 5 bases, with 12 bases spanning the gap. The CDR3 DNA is TGTGCCAGCAGTTACAACAGGATCCGGGAGACCCAGTACTTC. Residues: CASSYNRIRETQYF.

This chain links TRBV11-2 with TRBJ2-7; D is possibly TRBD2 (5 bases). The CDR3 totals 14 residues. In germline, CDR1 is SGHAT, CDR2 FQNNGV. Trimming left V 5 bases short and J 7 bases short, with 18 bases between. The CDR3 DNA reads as TGTGCCAGCAGCAAGACGGCGACACCGGGGGAGCAGTACTTC. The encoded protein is CASSKTATPGEQYF.

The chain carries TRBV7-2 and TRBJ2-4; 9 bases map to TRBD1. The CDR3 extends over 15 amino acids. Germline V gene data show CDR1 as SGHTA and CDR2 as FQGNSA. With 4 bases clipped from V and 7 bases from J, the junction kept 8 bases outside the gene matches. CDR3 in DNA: TGTGCCAGCAGCTCTCCGGGACAGGGTAGGAACATTCAGTACTTC. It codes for CASSSPGQGRNIQYF.

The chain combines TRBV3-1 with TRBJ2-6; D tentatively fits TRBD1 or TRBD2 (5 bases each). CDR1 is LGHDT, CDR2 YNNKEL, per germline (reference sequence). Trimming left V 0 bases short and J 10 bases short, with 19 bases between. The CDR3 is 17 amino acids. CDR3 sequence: CASSQDRSRGGVNVLTF. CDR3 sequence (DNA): TGTGCCAGCAGCCAAGATCGAAGTCGGGGCGGTGTAAACGTCCTGACTTTC.

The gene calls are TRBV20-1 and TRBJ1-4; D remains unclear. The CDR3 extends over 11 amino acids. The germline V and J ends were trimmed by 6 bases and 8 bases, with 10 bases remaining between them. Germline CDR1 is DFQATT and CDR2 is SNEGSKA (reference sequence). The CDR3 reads CSAVIREKLFF. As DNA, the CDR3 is TGCAGTGCCGTCATTCGGGAAAAACTGTTTTTT.

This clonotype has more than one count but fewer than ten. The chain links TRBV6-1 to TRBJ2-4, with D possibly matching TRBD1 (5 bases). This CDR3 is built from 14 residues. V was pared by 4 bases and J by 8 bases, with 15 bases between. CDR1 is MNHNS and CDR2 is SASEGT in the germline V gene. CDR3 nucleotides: TGTGCCAGCAGTGCAGGGTCTCCGGTTGACATTCAGTACTTC. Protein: CASSAGSPVDIQYF.

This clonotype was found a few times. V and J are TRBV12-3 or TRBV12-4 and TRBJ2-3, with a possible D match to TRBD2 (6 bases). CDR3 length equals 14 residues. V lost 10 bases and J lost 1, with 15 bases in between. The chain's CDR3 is CATSLSGGTDTQYF. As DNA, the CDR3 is TGTGCCACCTCCTTGTCGGGAGGCACAGATACGCAGTATTTT.

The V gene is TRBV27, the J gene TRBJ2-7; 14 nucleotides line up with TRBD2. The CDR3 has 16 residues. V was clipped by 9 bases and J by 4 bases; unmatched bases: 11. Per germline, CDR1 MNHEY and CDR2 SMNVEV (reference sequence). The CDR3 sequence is CASCSLGTSGRYEQYF. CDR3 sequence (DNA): TGTGCCAGTTGCTCCCTTGGGACTAGCGGGAGATACGAGCAGTACTTC.

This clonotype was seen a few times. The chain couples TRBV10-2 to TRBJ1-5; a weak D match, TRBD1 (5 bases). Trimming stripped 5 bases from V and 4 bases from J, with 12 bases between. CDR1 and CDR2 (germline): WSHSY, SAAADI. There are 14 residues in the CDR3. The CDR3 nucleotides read TGCGCCAGCAGTATGGACATTTTTAATCAGCCCCAGCATTTT. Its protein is CASSMDIFNQPQHF.

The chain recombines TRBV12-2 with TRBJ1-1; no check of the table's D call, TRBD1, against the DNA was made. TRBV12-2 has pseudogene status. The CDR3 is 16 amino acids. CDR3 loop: CASRLVADSAACEAFF. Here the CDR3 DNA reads TGTGCAAGTCGCTTAGTTGCTGACAGCGCCGCATGTGAAGCTTTCTTT.